This T cell receptor (beta chain) comes out of a study of cytomegalovirus exposure and HLA in healthy donors (dated by TCRdb to the late 2010s). Background for the entire study: An earlier analysis of 587 of the donors reported approximately 260 Gb of sequence data and 95 million to 130 million unique TCR beta sequences obtained from 180 million or so T cells. About 280 gigabases of sequencing data and approximately 92 million unique TCR sequences made up an early release that covered some 640 HLA-typed donors. Of the 300 to 500 genotyped donors, 70% to 90% were placed in the genetic ancestry cluster associated with self-reported Caucasian donors. The study aimed to test whether signatures of past pathogen exposure could be identified by cataloging public T cell receptors. Using immunosequencing, the study profiled T cell repertoires from 666 subjects and related those repertoires to cytomegalovirus serostatus. A separate validation cohort of over 95 different subjects was used in addition to the approximately 670-subject first cohort. High-throughput TCR immunosequencing, statistical association of individual TCRs with disease status, and machine learning were combined to predict cytomegalovirus infection status. To study patterns of TCR occurrence, a later analysis re-analyzed previously published TCR beta repertoires from 600 to 750 donors and added high-resolution HLA genotyping. The later analysis used no new phenotypic data to find candidate immune exposures, relying instead on TCR beta sequences and their occurrence across donors. In an earlier analysis of several hundred of the donors, high-throughput TCR beta sequencing was used to judge whether each TCR beta V gene segment behaved as functional or pseudogenic. Donor age, sex, ethnicity and CMV serostatus were compiled alongside the repertoire data. In a later genetic analysis, genome-wide SNP genotypes for about three fifths of the 666 donors were used, and that subset was treated as a discovery cohort. Every repertoire in the discovery cohort had been generated on one and the same sequencing platform. Both class I and class II loci were covered by HLA typing, at four-digit resolution. The number of typed donors differed by locus: about 620-640 for A, B, C, DRB1 and DQB1; 500 to 550 for DQA1; 600 to 610 for DPA1; and 400 to 480 for DPB1. Roughly 5 DR-DQ haplotypes were handled as single units for association and clustering because linkage in the cohort was strong. Among a few hundred genotyped donors of the cohort, an average of roughly 240,000 unique TCR beta nucleotide sequences were sequenced per donor, around 20% of them non-productive.

On this clone: Its antigen remains undetermined.

The cohort comprised 710 or so healthy bone marrow donors. At the time of sampling, every cohort member was nominally healthy, though immune exposures that went unrecorded were likely present. The donor was CMV seronegative and was included in the group of a few hundred seronegative cohort members. A peripheral blood sample was provided by each donor, and peripheral blood mononuclear cells were used for TCR beta sequencing. Genomic DNA was extracted from the blood cell samples with the Qiagen DNeasy Blood Extraction Kit. V is shortened by 1 base, J by 2 bases, and the region joining them spans 10 bases. Including the terminal cysteine and phenylalanine, the CDR3 comprises 14 residues. Solely the CDR3 DNA is kept, with 42 bases framed from the first base. The CDR1 and CDR2 encoded by the germline V gene (reference sequence) are SGHKS and YYEKEE. Overall study outcomes, separate from this receptor: The authors suggested that the approach could potentially be extended to other disease states and immunological phenotypes. The classifier was reported to diagnose cytomegalovirus status with high specificity and sensitivity in both the original cohort and the validation cohort. A group of highly shared sequence variants was considered likely to be a technical artifact of the sequencing pipeline. Roughly uniform sequencing depth across donors was assumed in presence/absence analyses, although this assumption may not hold. Because HLA typing was missing for some donors at each locus, association tests included only the typed subset. In a later genetic analysis, a missense DCLRE1C variant was associated with V-gene and J-gene trimming of TCR beta chains, and the association was replicated in an independent cohort. Most TCR sequences were observed very rarely across donors, whereas some public TCRs were present in many individuals. Most CMV-associated TCR beta chains appeared to be HLA-restricted in a later analysis, and the HLA associations seemed to be driven largely by CMV exposure. A few of the identified cytomegalovirus-associated TCR beta chains were confirmed in vitro to be specific for cytomegalovirus antigens. In an earlier analysis of 587 of the donors, most TCR beta V segments were observed in productive rearrangements about 87% or about 30% of the time, broadly matching IMGT annotations. In a later genetic analysis, fewer N-insertions in productive TCRs were reported among donors in an Asian-associated ancestry cluster than the roughly 700-donor mean. Only TCR beta chains were sequenced in this cohort, and the absence of alpha or paired-chain data limited detectable features. CMV serostatus was the only immune exposure information available for the cohort. A later analysis found that HLA-associated TCR beta chains were more clonally expanded and had lower generation probabilities than equally common non-associated chains. According to a later analysis, parvovirus B19, influenza, CMV and Epstein-Barr virus appeared linked to several top co-occurrence clusters. The study listed 150 to 200 TCR beta chains as associated with cytomegalovirus. A further reported finding was that TCR beta sequences accurately predicted the HLA-A and HLA-B alleles for most subjects in the first cohort. A later analysis found that TCR association rates varied across HLA loci, with DRB1 alleles showing the most associated TCRs and HLA-C alleles the fewest. Because counts were too low, more than 15 rarely observed V segments, including chromosome 9 orphons, were left out of the earlier analysis of 587 of the donors. In a later analysis, some 18,000 TCR beta sequences were associated with specific HLA alleles at a false discovery rate of 0.05. Correlated functional status among segregating V segments might be attributable to linkage disequilibrium, but an unknown experimental factor could not be ruled out. When HLA alleles, especially DR and DQ, strongly co-occurred, attributing TCR associations to individual alleles was difficult. The 87-base-pair reads could not distinguish some IMGT-functional V segments, including TRBV6-2 and TRBV6-3, so those segments were excluded.

Library preparation employed the immunoSEQ multiplex PCR assay. The multiplex PCR relied on a mix of 60 forward primers for TCR Vbeta segments and 13 reverse primers for TCR Jbeta segments. A multiplex PCR assay on genomic DNA amplified the CDR3 region of rearranged TCR beta genes. On the Illumina HiSeq System, the amplified TCR beta libraries were sequenced as 87-base-pair reads. The original methods were these. In a later analysis, tens of millions of unique TCR beta chains were counted across the roughly 610 repertoires, and some 10 million of these chains were shared by at least two donors. A nearest-neighbor algorithm error-corrected the raw reads and collapsed the reads into unique sequences, merging closely related sequences to remove PCR and sequencing errors. CDR3 sequences were aligned to IMGT reference sequences to assign V, D and J gene segments. For a sequence to be retained, a match of at least six nucleotides to both a V gene segment and a J gene segment was required. Rearrangements were classified as productive when the CDR3 lacked stop codons and remained in frame with V and J, and all other rearrangements were classified as non-productive. Following IMGT convention, CDR3 was defined as the stretch from the second conserved V-encoded cysteine up to the conserved J-encoded phenylalanine. The earlier analysis of about 590 of the donors excluded sequences that lacked an unambiguous match to a single V gene segment. In an earlier analysis of about 590 of the donors, a V segment was called functional when productive rearrangements were above 56.7%, and segregating when the standard deviation between donors exceeded 5%. A statistical classification framework was built for diagnosing cytomegalovirus status from the catalog of TCR beta chain sequences. A later analysis assigned V and J genes by comparing TCR nucleotide sequences with IMGT/GENE-DB human TR gene sequences. Using the TCRdist pipeline, a later analysis assigned CDR3 sequences along with most-parsimonious VDJ recombination scenarios. In a later analysis, each TCR beta chain was defined by its CDR3 amino acid sequence together with its V-gene family, and reads lacking a unique V-gene family were excluded. In a later analysis, 550 to 650 highly shared, low-generation-probability nucleotide sequences were removed to address suspected cross-contamination and a sequencing artifact. In a later analysis, a clonal expansion index for each public chain was calculated from normalized within-repertoire ranks of inferred template counts. A later analysis computed generation probabilities with a VDJ recombination model fitted to out-of-frame rearrangements, and checked the results against IGoR. In a later analysis, hypergeometric tests were used to score TCR-TCR, TCR-HLA and TCR-CMV co-occurrence, with a repertoire-size bias correction applied to TCR pairs. To estimate false discovery rates, a later analysis permuted the HLA or CMV assignments 20 times. In a later analysis, co-occurring TCRs were grouped with DBSCAN, and TCRdist sequence similarity was added when clustering was performed within HLA-allele-positive subsets. Repertoires with fewer than 30,000 or more than 120,000 public chains were left out of co-occurrence clustering, as were a handful of repertoires with anomalous nucleotide sharing. TCRdb re-hosts the immuneACCESS table, in-frame sequences only. Its copies lack some clones; in the studies checked, an unresolved V gene accounts for under half of them, and the cause for the rest is not known. Clonal size and the V and J genes are those of that table, whereas D and trimming came from the DNA. In this sample's table one finds over 110,000 clones. Jointly, the top ten make up 0.96% of the sample.

This sequence was found in a male donor in good health and CMV-seronegative. The sequencing sample was made of PBMCs. The chain couples TRBV5-5 to TRBJ2-7, and the D gene may be TRBD1, 6 bases matching. The sequence in DNA is TGTGCCAGCAGCTTGACAGGGATAGCCTACGAGCAGTACTTC. Its coded protein is CASSLTGIAYEQYF.